This TCR beta chain was identified in a study of cytomegalovirus exposure and HLA in healthy donors. This CDR3 is built from 19 residues. V was cut by 5 bases and J by 1 base, with 26 bases left in between. Germline CDR1 reads SGHTA; CDR2 reads FQGTGA. PCR amplification relied on 60 Vbeta primers (plus 13 Jbeta primers). Sequencing was performed with immunoSEQ multiplex PCR; in TCRdb, only in-frame clones are kept and a portion is missing. Among 200,000 to 250,000 clones listed, approximately 80% were seen once. Sequencing used PBMCs. The V call is TRBV7-3, the J call TRBJ1-1; D possibly corresponds to TRBD1 (6 bases). This TCR derives from a girl under 18 in good health and CMV-seronegative. The CDR3 DNA reads TGTGCCAGCAGCCGGTTCCCGATTGGGGCAGGGGCCACGAACACTGAAGCTTTCTTT. This sequence encodes CASSRFPIGAGATNTEAFF.